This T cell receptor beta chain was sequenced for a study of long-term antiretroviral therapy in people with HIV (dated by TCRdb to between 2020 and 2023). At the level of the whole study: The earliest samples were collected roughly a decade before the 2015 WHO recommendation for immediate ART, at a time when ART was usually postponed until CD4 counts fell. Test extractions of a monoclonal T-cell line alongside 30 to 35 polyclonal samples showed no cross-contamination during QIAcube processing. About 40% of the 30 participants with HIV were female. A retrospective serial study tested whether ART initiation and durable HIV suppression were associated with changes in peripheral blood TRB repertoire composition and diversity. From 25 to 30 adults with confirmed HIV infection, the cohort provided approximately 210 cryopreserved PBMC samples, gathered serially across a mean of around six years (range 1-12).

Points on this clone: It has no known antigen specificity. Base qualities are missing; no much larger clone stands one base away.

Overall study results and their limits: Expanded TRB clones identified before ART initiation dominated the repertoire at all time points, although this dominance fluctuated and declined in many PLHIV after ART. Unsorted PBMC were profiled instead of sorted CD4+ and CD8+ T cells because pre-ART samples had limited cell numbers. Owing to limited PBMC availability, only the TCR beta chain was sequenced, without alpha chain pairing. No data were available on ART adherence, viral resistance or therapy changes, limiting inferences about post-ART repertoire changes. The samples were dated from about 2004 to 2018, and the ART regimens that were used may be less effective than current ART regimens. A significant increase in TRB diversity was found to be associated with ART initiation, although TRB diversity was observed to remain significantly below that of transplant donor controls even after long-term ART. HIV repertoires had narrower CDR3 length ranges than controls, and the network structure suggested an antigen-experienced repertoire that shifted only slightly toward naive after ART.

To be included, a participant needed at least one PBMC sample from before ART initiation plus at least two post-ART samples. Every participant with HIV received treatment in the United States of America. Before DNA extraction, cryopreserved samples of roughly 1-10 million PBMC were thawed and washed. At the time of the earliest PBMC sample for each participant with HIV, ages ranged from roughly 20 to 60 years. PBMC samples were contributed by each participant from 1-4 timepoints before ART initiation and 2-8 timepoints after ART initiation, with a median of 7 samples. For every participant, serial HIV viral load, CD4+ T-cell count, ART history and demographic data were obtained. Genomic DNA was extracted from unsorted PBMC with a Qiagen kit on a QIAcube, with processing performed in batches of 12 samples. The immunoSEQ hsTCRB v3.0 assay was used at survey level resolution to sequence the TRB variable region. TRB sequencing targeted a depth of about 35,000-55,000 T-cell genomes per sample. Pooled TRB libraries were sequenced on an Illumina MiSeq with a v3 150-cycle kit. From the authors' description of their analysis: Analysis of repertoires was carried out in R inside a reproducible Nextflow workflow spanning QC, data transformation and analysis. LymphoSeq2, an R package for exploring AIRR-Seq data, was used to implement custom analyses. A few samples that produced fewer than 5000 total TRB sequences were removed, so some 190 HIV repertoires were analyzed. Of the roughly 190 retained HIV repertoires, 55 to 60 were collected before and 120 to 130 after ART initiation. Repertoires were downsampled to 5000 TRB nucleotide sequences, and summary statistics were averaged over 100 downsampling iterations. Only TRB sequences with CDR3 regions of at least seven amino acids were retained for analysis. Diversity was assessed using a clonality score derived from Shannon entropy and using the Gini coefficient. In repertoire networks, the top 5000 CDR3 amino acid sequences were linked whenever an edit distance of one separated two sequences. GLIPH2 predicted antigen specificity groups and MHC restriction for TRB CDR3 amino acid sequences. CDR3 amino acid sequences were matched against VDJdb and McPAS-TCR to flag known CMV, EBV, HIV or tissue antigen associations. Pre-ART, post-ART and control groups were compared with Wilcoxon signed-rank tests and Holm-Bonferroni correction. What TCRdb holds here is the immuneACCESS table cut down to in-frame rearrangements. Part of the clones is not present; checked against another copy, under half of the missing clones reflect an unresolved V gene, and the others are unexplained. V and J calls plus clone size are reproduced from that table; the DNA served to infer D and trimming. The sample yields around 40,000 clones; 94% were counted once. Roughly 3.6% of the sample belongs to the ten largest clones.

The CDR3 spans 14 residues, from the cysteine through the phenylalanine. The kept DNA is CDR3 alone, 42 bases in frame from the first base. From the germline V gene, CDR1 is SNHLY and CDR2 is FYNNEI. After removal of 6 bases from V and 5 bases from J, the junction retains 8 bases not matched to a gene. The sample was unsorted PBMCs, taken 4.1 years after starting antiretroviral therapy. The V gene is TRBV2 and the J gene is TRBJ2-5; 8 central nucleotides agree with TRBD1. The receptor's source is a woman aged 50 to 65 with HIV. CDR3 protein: CASSRDRSEETQYF. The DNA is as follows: TGTGCCAGCAGCCGGGACAGGTCGGAGGAGACCCAGTACTTC.